The 20 T cell receptor beta chains reported below all come from one sample, sequenced in a study. Via MiXCR, TCRdb re-called the RT-PCR reads, giving one row per CDR3 protein. The data contain about 700,000 distinct CDR3 sequences, 11% to 15% of them singletons. Sequenced input: memory CD4+ T cells from blood. The origin of the receptors is a female donor in good health, serving as a healthy control.

The J gene is TRBJ1-5, the V gene TRBV20-1; D possibly corresponds to TRBD1 (5 bases). The CDR3 covers 13 residues. V was cut by 6 bases and J by 7 bases, with 16 bases left in between. CDR1 is DFQATT and CDR2 is SNEGSKA in the germline V gene (reference sequence). The CDR3 nucleotides are TGCAGTGCCATCCCTACCACAGGCCAGCCCCAGCATTTT. Amino acid sequence: CSAIPTTGQPQHF.

This clonotype came up many times. The chain recombines TRBV20-1 with TRBJ2-3, with 7 nucleotides matching TRBD1. This CDR3 is built from 14 residues. The germline V gene encodes CDR1 DFQATT and CDR2 SNEGSKA (reference sequence). Trimming at V came to 3 bases and at J to 4 bases, leaving 7 bases not matched to a gene. CDR3 sequence: CSARKGAKADTQYF. DNA of the CDR3: TGCAGTGCTAGGAAGGGGGCGAAAGCAGATACGCAGTATTTT.

Points on this clonotype: This sequence may be a read error, since a much larger clone differs from it by one base. The V gene is TRBV7-3, the J gene TRBJ2-5, with D tentatively TRBD2 (5 bases). The CDR3 contains 13 residues. Germline values: CDR1 SGHTA, CDR2 FQGTGA. Deletions cut 4 bases from V and 2 bases from J, with 8 bases between. The CDR3 DNA follows: TGTGCCAGCAGCTCGGAGGTACAAGAGACCCAGTACTTC. It specifies CASSSEVQETQYF.

This chain uses TRBV5-1 with TRBJ2-1; 7 bases align to TRBD2. Per germline, CDR1 SGHRS and CDR2 YFSETQ. The CDR3 loop spans 13 amino acids. V was clipped by 5 bases and J by 7 bases; unmatched bases: 6. The CDR3 nucleotides are TGCGCCAGCAGGGCGGGAGAACGGAATGAGCAGTTCTTC. It translates to CASRAGERNEQFF. The variable domain in full, with the rest retrieved from reference TRBV5-1 and TRBJ2-1, is KAGVTQTPRYLIKTRGQQVTLSCSPISGHRSVSWYQQTPGQGLQFLFEYFSETQRNKGNFPGRFSGRQFSNSRSEMNVSTLELGDSALYLCASRAGERNEQFFGPGTRLTVL.

The genes are TRBV19 and TRBJ1-1; D uncertain. The V end was cut by 7 bases, the J end by 1 base, with 4 bases between. Germline CDR1 is LNHDA and CDR2 is SQIVND (reference sequence). The CDR3 extends over 11 amino acids. The CDR3 region has the DNA TGTGCCAGTATCTCGAACACTGAAGCTTTCTTT. Translated: CASISNTEAFF.

Ten or more counts support this clonotype. The V call is TRBV29-1, the J call TRBJ1-2; 8 bases match TRBD1. Unmatched junction bases numbered 12, after V lost 5 bases and J lost 7 bases. Germline CDR1 SQVTM, CDR2 ANQGSEA. CDR3 length: 14 residues. The CDR3 coding sequence is TGCAGCGTTATCGGCCGTCAGGGGGCCCGTGGCTACACCTTC. As protein: CSVIGRQGARGYTF.

This clonotype has just a few counts. The V and J genes are TRBV7-2 and TRBJ1-5; 7 nucleotides agree with TRBD1. Germline values: CDR1 SGHTA, CDR2 FQGNSA. V gave up 5 bases and J gave up 7 bases; unmatched junction bases: 11. CDR3 length: 15 residues. The CDR3 DNA reads as TGTGCCAGCAGCCAACCGACAGGGAGAGGACAGCCCCAGCATTTT. It specifies CASSQPTGRGQPQHF.

This clonotype has only a few counts. This chain connects TRBV4-1 to TRBJ2-5, with a tentative D call TRBD1 (5 bases). The germline gives CDR1 MGHRA, CDR2 YSYEKL. CDR3 length: 16 residues. The germline V and J ends were trimmed by 0 bases and 1 base, with 12 bases remaining between them. For the CDR3, the DNA is TGCGCCAGCAGCCAAGACCAGGACACCCTCCAAGAGACCCAGTACTTC. Translating gives CASSQDQDTLQETQYF.

Ten or more counts support this clonotype. The genes are TRBV7-9 and TRBJ1-6, with unresolved D. Germline V gene sequence: CDR1 SEHNR, CDR2 FQNEAQ (reference sequence). Deletions cut 1 base from V and 10 bases from J, with 14 bases between. The CDR3 is 15 amino acids. The CDR3 DNA follows: TGTGCCAGCAGCTTAGGCTTGATGGCGGGGTCACCCCTCCACTTT. Amino acid sequence: CASSLGLMAGSPLHF.

A remark on this clonotype: With a much larger clone just one base away, this may be a read error. J is TRBJ1-1 and V is TRBV12-3 or TRBV12-4, with D possibly being TRBD1 (5 bases). CDR3 length: 13 amino acids. V lost 3 bases and J lost 4, with 9 bases in between. CDR3 region: CASSLEGTTEAFF. The CDR3, as DNA: TGTGCCAGCAGTTTGGAGGGGACCACTGAAGCTTTCTTT.

This clonotype was found many times. This chain connects TRBV24-1 to TRBJ1-5; D remains ambiguous. CDR1 and CDR2 (germline): KGHDR, SFDVKD. The CDR3 runs 12 residues. V lost 11 bases to trimming and J lost 2 bases, with 9 bases between them. CDR3 amino acids: CAIPRRNQPQHF. CDR3 coding DNA: TGTGCCATCCCTAGGCGCAATCAGCCCCAGCATTTT.

This clonotype showed up many times. The chain couples TRBV10-3 to TRBJ1-1; D perhaps matches TRBD1 (6 bases). Germline assignment: CDR1 ENHRY and CDR2 SYGVKD. The CDR3 has 13 amino acids. The ends were cut back, 5 bases at V and 1 base at J, with 8 bases in the middle. The CDR3 reads CAISIQGNTEAFF. CDR3 DNA: TGTGCCATCAGTATACAGGGGAACACTGAAGCTTTCTTT.

This clonotype was recorded many times. In DNA, the CDR3 is TGTGCCACCAGTGATGGGGCCATACAAGAGACCCAGTACTTC. Amino acid sequence: CATSDGAIQETQYF. This chain joins TRBV24-1 and TRBJ2-5, with D possibly matching TRBD1 (5 bases). The CDR3 is made up of 14 amino acids. The germline V gene encodes CDR1 KGHDR and CDR2 SFDVKD. Trimming left V 3 bases short and J 2 bases short, with 9 bases between.

This chain connects TRBV20-1 to TRBJ2-7; 8 bases fit TRBD1. The CDR3 extends over 13 amino acids. J was trimmed by 3 bases and V by 8 bases; bases with no gene match: 9. The V gene's germline CDR1 is DFQATT and CDR2 SNEGSKA (reference sequence). The CDR3 is CSTSQGAGYEQYF. DNA of the CDR3: TGCAGTACGTCCCAGGGGGCAGGCTACGAGCAGTACTTC.

Ten or more counts support this clonotype. The chain has TRBV20-1 and TRBJ2-5; D gene ambiguous. Germline V gene lookup returns CDR1 DFQATT and CDR2 SNEGSKA (reference sequence). This CDR3 contains 11 residues. Deletions cut 8 bases from V and 5 bases from J, with 12 bases between. CDR3 sequence: CSPTSRETQYF. The CDR3 coding sequence is TGCAGTCCTACCTCTAGGGAGACCCAGTACTTC.

This chain joins TRBV25-1 and TRBJ1-2, with a weak D call TRBD1 (5 bases). Trimming stripped 5 bases from V and 1 base from J, with 11 bases between. The germline V gene encodes CDR1 MGHDK and CDR2 SYGVNS. There are 14 residues in the CDR3. For the CDR3, the DNA is TGTGCCAGCAGTCAAGGGGCCGTTAACTATGGCTACACCTTC. Its protein is CASSQGAVNYGYTF.

This clonotype has more than one count but fewer than ten. V usage is TRBV7-9 and J usage is TRBJ2-7, with 10 bases matching TRBD1. Germline V gene data show CDR1 as SEHNR and CDR2 as FQNEAQ (reference sequence). The CDR3 extends over 16 amino acids. J was trimmed by 6 bases and V by 4 bases; bases with no gene match: 12. The CDR3 DNA follows: TGTGCCAGCAGCTCAGAGTTGGTCGGGACAGGGGCCGAGCAGTACTTC. Its translation is CASSSELVGTGAEQYF. Based on the CDR3 plus reference TRBV7-9 and TRBJ2-7, the full variable domain is DTGVSQNPRHKITKRGQNVTFRCDPISEHNRLYWYRQTLGQGPEFLTYFQNEAQLEKSRLLSDRFSAERPKGSFSTLEIQRTEQGDSAMYLCASSSELVGTGAEQYFGPGTRLTVT.

The V gene is TRBV20-1, the J gene TRBJ2-3, with D perhaps TRBD2 (7 bases). The length of the CDR3 is 15 residues. Trimming removed 2 bases from V and 4 bases from J, with 16 bases in between. Germline V gene lookup returns CDR1 DFQATT and CDR2 SNEGSKA (reference sequence). The CDR3 DNA follows: TGCAGTGCTAGACTTAGGGGAGGGGGGGCAGATACGCAGTATTTT. Protein: CSARLRGGGADTQYF.

V and J are TRBV28 and TRBJ1-5; 9 positions agree with TRBD1. The V and J ends lost 7 bases and 3 bases, in that order; junction bases with no gene match: 4. Germline V gives CDR1 MDHEN, CDR2 SYDVKM. The CDR3 is 14 amino acids. This CDR3 is CASIDRGFNQPQHF. In nucleotides, the CDR3 is TGTGCCAGCATTGACAGGGGGTTCAATCAGCCCCAGCATTTT.

This clonotype was observed a handful of times. The J gene is TRBJ2-1, the V gene TRBV5-1, with D perhaps being TRBD1 or TRBD2 (5 bases each). The V gene's germline CDR1 is SGHRS and CDR2 YFSETQ. V dropped 0 bases and J dropped 8 bases, with 12 bases sitting between them. This CDR3 comprises 14 residues. In DNA, the CDR3 is TGCGCCAGCAGCTTGGTTCCCCGGGGCGATGAGCAGTTCTTC. It codes for CASSLVPRGDEQFF.